Described below is a single TCR beta chain sequence and its context. Trimming removed 1 base at V and 7 bases at J, with 17 bases between. This CDR3 is built from 16 residues. Germline CDR1 SGHDN, CDR2 FVKESK. Preparation of the TCRbeta library used unique molecular identifiers. In TCRdb, the PCR reads were re-called with MiXCR into one record per CDR3 protein. Of a few hundred thousand distinct CDR3 sequences listed, 9.5% to 13% are singletons. These data are taken from a study of T-cell reconstitution after alpha-beta-depleted transplantation in children. The chain combines TRBV14 with TRBJ2-1; D not resolved. The sequencing used PBMCs from the stem cell graft donor, collected from the stem cell graft. This receptor was obtained from a human donor who donated a stem cell graft to a child with acute myeloid leukemia. The CDR3 sequence: CASSQAGFAAQNEQFF. The DNA of the CDR3 is TGTGCCAGCAGCCAAGCTGGCTTTGCAGCCCAAAATGAGCAGTTCTTC.